The 16 T cell receptor beta chains below were found in one sample sequenced in a study. TCRdb independently ran MiXCR on the RT-PCR reads; one entry per CDR3 protein. This table holds almost 700,000 distinct CDR3 sequences, 13% to 15% found once. Sequenced: memory CD4+ T cells from blood. These receptors were obtained from a female donor in good health, serving as a healthy control.

This clonotype was seen ten or more times. The chain has TRBV15 and TRBJ2-1; TRBD2 is a possible D gene (5 bases). This CDR3 region has 20 residues. The V and J ends lost 1 base and 4 bases respectively, with 26 bases between them. In germline, CDR1 is LNHNV, CDR2 YYDKDF (reference sequence). This chain's CDR3 is CATSRARAADLHGVYNEQFF. CDR3 bases: TGTGCCACCAGCAGAGCCCGGGCAGCGGACTTACACGGGGTATACAATGAGCAGTTCTTC.

The V and J genes are TRBV5-5 and TRBJ1-4; D gene uncertain. The V and J ends lost 4 bases and 4 bases respectively, with 11 bases between them. The CDR3 is made up of 14 amino acids. The germline gives CDR1 SGHKS, CDR2 YYEKEE (reference sequence). The CDR3 loop is CASSPSGDNEKLFF. The CDR3 DNA reads as TGTGCCAGCAGCCCTTCTGGGGATAATGAAAAACTGTTTTTT.

Comments on this clonotype: A much larger clone lies a single base off, so this may be a read error. J is TRBJ1-2 and V is TRBV7-2; 9 bases align to TRBD1. The germline V gene encodes CDR1 SGHTA and CDR2 FQGNSA. With 6 bases clipped from V and 5 bases from J, the junction kept 4 bases outside the gene matches. This CDR3 is 13 amino acids long. CDR3 nucleotide sequence: TGTGCCAGCAGTCGGGACAGGGCTTATGGCTACACCTTC. Protein product: CASSRDRAYGYTF.

This clonotype has just a few counts. The CDR3 spells CSAREEGSTDTQYF. CDR3 sequence (DNA): TGCAGTGCTAGAGAGGAGGGGAGCACAGATACGCAGTATTTT. This chain joins TRBV20-1 and TRBJ2-3, with TRBD2 as a possible D gene (6 bases). V gave up 0 bases and J gave up 0 bases, with 7 bases separating them. CDR3 length: 14 amino acids. CDR1 and CDR2 (germline): DFQATT, SNEGSKA (reference sequence).

This clonotype was recorded a few times. This rearrangement joins TRBV2 to TRBJ2-1; perhaps TRBD2 as D (6 bases). The CDR3 is 14 residues long. The V and J ends lost 7 bases and 5 bases respectively, with 15 bases between them. Looked up from germline, CDR1 is SNHLY and CDR2 is FYNNEI. CDR3 protein: CASITGGTHNEQFF. The CDR3 DNA follows: TGTGCCAGCATTACCGGCGGGACCCACAATGAGCAGTTCTTC. Full variable domain (missing parts from reference TRBV2 and TRBJ2-1): EPEVTQTPSHQVTQMGQEVILRCVPISNHLYFYWYRQILGQKVEFLVSFYNNEISEKSEIFDDQFSVERPDGSNFTLKIRSTKLEDSAMYFCASITGGTHNEQFFGPGTRLTVL.

The chain is built from TRBV3-1 and TRBJ1-1, with D perhaps matching TRBD1 (6 bases). Trimming stripped 0 bases from V and 0 bases from J, with 14 bases between. CDR3 length: 17 amino acids. The germline V gene has CDR1 LGHDT and CDR2 YNNKEL (reference sequence). The CDR3 nucleotides are TGTGCCAGCAGCCAAGAAGAGATCGCAGGGGTGAACACTGAAGCTTTCTTT. Protein sequence: CASSQEEIAGVNTEAFF.

This clonotype was recorded at least ten times. The genes are TRBV3-1 and TRBJ1-5; D remains unclear. Trimming took 3 bases from V and 4 from J, leaving 10 bases between them. The CDR3 totals 14 residues. The germline gives CDR1 LGHDT, CDR2 YNNKEL (reference sequence). CDR3: CASSHGFGNQPQHF. CDR3 sequence (DNA): TGTGCCAGCAGCCACGGATTCGGGAATCAGCCCCAGCATTTT.

This clonotype came up many times. The rearrangement links TRBV27 to TRBJ1-4; no reliable D call. Between the trimmed V and J ends, which lost 3 bases and 8 bases, there was a span of 10 bases. The CDR3 has 13 amino acids. The germline V gene encodes CDR1 MNHEY and CDR2 SMNVEV (reference sequence). CDR3 DNA sequence: TGTGCCAGCAGTTTCCGGCGCGGGGAAAAACTGTTTTTT. The encoded protein is CASSFRRGEKLFF.

Ten or more counts support this clonotype. The gene calls are TRBV4-3 and TRBJ2-3; D not resolved. V was clipped by 11 bases and J by 8 bases, with 5 bases between them. The germline V gene has CDR1 LGHNA and CDR2 YSLEER. The CDR3 loop spans 8 amino acids. CDR3 region: CAVGTQYF. The CDR3 nucleotides read TGCGCCGTCGGTACGCAGTATTTT.

This clonotype was seen only a few times. The rearrangement links TRBV24-1 to TRBJ1-2, with 7 bases lining up with TRBD1. Germline V gene lookup returns CDR1 KGHDR and CDR2 SFDVKD. This CDR3 comprises 15 residues. V lost 9 bases and J lost 1; bases outside the gene matches: 10. CDR3 amino acids: CATSPGQTFNYGYTF. The CDR3 region has the DNA TGTGCCACCTCCCCGGGACAGACCTTTAACTATGGCTACACCTTC.

This sequence joins TRBV5-5 and TRBJ1-1; D is ambiguous. Germline CDR1 is SGHKS and CDR2 is YYEKEE (reference sequence). This CDR3 region has 15 residues. Trimming left V 0 bases short and J 3 bases short, with 12 bases between. The CDR3 region is CASSLGQGRDTEAFF. The CDR3 bases are TGTGCCAGCAGCTTGGGGCAAGGGAGGGACACTGAAGCTTTCTTT.

This clonotype has just a few counts. This chain links TRBV12-3 or TRBV12-4 with TRBJ2-1; 9 positions match TRBD2. V trimming: 3 bases; J trimming: 5 bases; junction bases outside the gene matches: 8. The CDR3 sequence is 16 residues long. This CDR3 is CASSFFRTSVNNEQFF. The CDR3 bases are TGTGCCAGCAGTTTTTTCCGGACTAGCGTAAACAATGAGCAGTTCTTC.

This clonotype was detected many times. The chain employs TRBV15 and TRBJ2-5; 8 bases match TRBD2. Germline V gene sequence: CDR1 LNHNV, CDR2 YYDKDF (reference sequence). The ends lost 1 base at V and 4 bases at J; junction bases unmatched: 2. The CDR3 is 14 residues long. CDR3 protein: CATSRALAGETQYF. The CDR3 DNA sequence: TGTGCCACCAGCAGAGCTCTAGCGGGAGAGACCCAGTACTTC.

To note about this clonotype: A much more abundant neighbour one base away suggests this may be a read error. V usage is TRBV4-3 and J usage is TRBJ2-3; 9 bases are a match to TRBD1. This CDR3 spans 15 amino acids. Germline CDR1 LGHNA, CDR2 YSLEER. The CDR3 here is CASSQVGTGKDTRYF. Written as DNA, the CDR3 is TGCGCCAGCAGCCAAGTCGGGACAGGGAAAGATACGCGGTATTTT.

The chain carries TRBV12-3 or TRBV12-4 and TRBJ2-2; 8 bases are a match to TRBD1. J gave up 4 bases and V 6 bases, and 7 bases lay outside the gene matches. The CDR3 totals 15 residues. CDR3: CASRQGQEPTGELFF. As DNA, the CDR3 is TGTGCCAGCAGGCAGGGACAGGAACCCACCGGGGAGCTGTTTTTT.

The chain carries TRBV28 and TRBJ2-1; tentatively, D is TRBD1 (6 bases). The germline V gene encodes CDR1 MDHEN and CDR2 SYDVKM. The CDR3 is 17 amino acids. V lost 5 bases to trimming and J lost 5 bases, with 22 bases between them. The CDR3 DNA is TGTGCCAGCAGTCCTAACTTCCCCAGGGGAGAGGACAATGAGCAGTTCTTC. Its translation is CASSPNFPRGEDNEQFF.